Listed below are T cell receptor beta chains from one sample, sequenced in a study of vaccination and CD4 T cells after COVID-19. TCRdb used MiXCR to reprocess the PCR reads, holding one entry per CDR3 protein. The sample lists fewer than 9,000 distinct CDR3 sequences, around 33% occurring once. No antigen is known for these receptors. Input material: CD4+ T cells from blood, cultured in vitro. The receptor set was obtained from a human donor in good health. The CDR3 runs from the conserved cysteine through the conserved F or W. D genes are given only for firm matches. Part of the rows lack a size; the others show once, few, many or a class for expanded clones.

D gene,J gene,V gene,clone size,CDR3 protein,CDR3 DNA
NA,TRBJ1-2,TRBV11-2,NA,CASSLRGHGYTF,TGTGCCAGCAGCTTGCGGGGGCATGGCTACACCTTC
TRBD1,TRBJ2-5,TRBV27,few,CASRLQGAGETQYF,TGTGCCAGCAGGCTACAGGGGGCAGGAGAGACCCAGTACTTC
NA,TRBJ2-2,TRBV19,few,CASSIALLRELFF,TGTGCCAGTAGTATAGCTTTGCTAAGGGAGCTGTTTTTT
TRBD2,TRBJ2-3,TRBV7-9,few,CASSVWVGGGDTQYF,TGTGCCAGCAGCGTTTGGGTCGGGGGGGGAGATACGCAGTATTTT
TRBD1,TRBJ2-3,TRBV25-1,few,CASRDRGYTDTQYF,TGTGCCAGCAGGGACAGGGGATACACAGATACGCAGTATTTT
NA,TRBJ1-4,TRBV6-1,NA,CASSEGGGVGKLFF,TGTGCCAGCAGTGAGGGGGGGGGCGTCGGAAAACTGTTTTTT
NA,TRBJ1-1,TRBV20-1,NA,CSARDLGGHAEAFF,TGCAGTGCTAGAGATCTCGGGGGTCACGCTGAAGCTTTCTTT
TRBD1,TRBJ2-7,TRBV5-1,NA,CASELGTGAGEQYF,TGCGCCAGTGAGTTAGGGACAGGGGCAGGCGAGCAGTACTTC
NA,TRBJ2-5,TRBV20-1,few,CSARTYTPNQETQYF,TGCAGTGCTAGAACGTACACTCCGAACCAAGAGACCCAGTACTTC
NA,TRBJ1-6,TRBV5-1,few,CASSLGGNTDHQSPLHF,TGCGCCAGCAGCTTGGGAGGGAACACCGACCATCAATCACCCCTCCACTTT